The 21 T cell receptor beta chains reported below all come from one sample, sequenced in a study of Tregs in tolerant kidney transplant recipients. Sequenced by immunoSEQ multiplex PCR; TCRdb stores in-frame clones only, minus some. Found here are 60,000 to 65,000 clones, 95% to 98% of them singletons; the top ten hold 0.3% to 0.4%. Sample: Tregs from blood, taken before the transplant. The receptors were gathered from a human donor who received a combined kidney and bone marrow transplant.

The chain links TRBV7-2 to TRBJ2-1; TRBD2 matches 9 bases. This CDR3 comprises 14 residues. Germline V gene lookup returns CDR1 SGHTA and CDR2 FQGNSA. V lost 2 bases and J lost 9; bases outside the gene matches: 5. CDR3 amino acids: CASSLWREGLEQFF. CDR3 nucleotide sequence: TGTGCCAGCAGCTTATGGCGGGAGGGCCTTGAGCAGTTCTTC.

The chain combines TRBV30 with TRBJ2-7; 8 bases map to TRBD2. Unmatched junction bases numbered 3, after V lost 4 bases and J lost 4 bases. The CDR3 loop spans 12 amino acids. Germline V gives CDR1 GTSNPN, CDR2 SVGIG (reference sequence). The CDR3 nucleotides read TGTGCCTGGATGCGGGGGGCGTACGAGCAGTACTTC. Amino acids: CAWMRGAYEQYF. Filled out from reference TRBV30 and TRBJ2-7, the complete variable domain reads SQTIHQWPATLVQPVGSPLSLECTVEGTSNPNLYWYRQAAGRGLQLLFYSVGIGQISSEVPQNLSASRPQDRQFILSSKKLLLSDSGFYLCAWMRGAYEQYFGPGTRLTVT.

This rearrangement joins TRBV5-1 to TRBJ2-3; TRBD2 might be the D (6 bases). V was trimmed by 6 bases and J by 5 bases, leaving 13 bases between them. The CDR3 runs 13 residues. The germline gives CDR1 SGHRS, CDR2 YFSETQ. CDR3 bases: TGCGCCAGCACGGACGGGAGAGGAGATACGCAGTATTTT. Residues: CASTDGRGDTQYF.

The chain combines TRBV4-3 with TRBJ2-3, with TRBD1 identical over 8 bases. The CDR3 consists of 20 residues. V lost 1 base to trimming and J lost 3 bases; unmatched junction nucleotides: 18. The germline CDR1 and CDR2 sequences are LGHNA and YSLEER. The DNA of the CDR3 is TGCGCCAGCAGCCAAGGGGCTAGGACAGGGAGTTCCCGGAGGACAGATACGCAGTATTTT. As protein: CASSQGARTGSSRRTDTQYF.

This chain joins TRBV4-3 and TRBJ1-2; 8 bases line up with TRBD1. CDR1 and CDR2 from the germline V gene are LGHNA and YSLEER. CDR3 length: 15 residues. V lost 0 bases, J lost 3 bases, and 3 bases stayed unmatched. The CDR3 DNA reads TGCGCCAGCAGCCAAGATCAGGGGGCCTACTATGGCTACACCTTC. This encodes CASSQDQGAYYGYTF.

The V and J genes are TRBV28 and TRBJ2-6, with a tentative D call TRBD1 (5 bases). The germline V gene encodes CDR1 MDHEN and CDR2 SYDVKM. This CDR3 spans 18 amino acids. V lost 4 bases and J lost 0, with 16 bases in between. The CDR3: CASSSPQNRFSGANVLTF. The CDR3, as DNA: TGTGCCAGCAGTTCCCCTCAAAACAGGTTCTCTGGGGCCAACGTCCTGACTTTC.

This clone was seen only once. CDR3 amino acids: CASSWGRETQYF. The CDR3 DNA follows: TGTGCCAGCAGTTGGGGGCGGGAGACCCAGTACTTC. V and J are TRBV6-6 and TRBJ2-5; D possibly corresponds to TRBD1 (6 bases). The CDR3 loop spans 12 amino acids. V shed 4 bases and J shed 5 bases, with 8 bases lying between them. Per germline, CDR1 MNHNY and CDR2 SVGAGI (reference sequence).

The chain couples TRBV30 to TRBJ2-1; 7 positions match TRBD2. The CDR3 is made up of 10 amino acids. CDR1 and CDR2 (germline): GTSNPN, SVGIG (reference sequence). Germline trimming cut 5 bases from V and 15 bases from J; bases unmatched to any gene: 7. CDR3 sequence (DNA): TGTGCCTGGCCCCCGACTAGCCCGTTCTTC. Encoded protein: CAWPPTSPFF.

The chain carries TRBV11-2 and TRBJ1-1; 7 bases are shared with TRBD1. V lost 5 bases and J lost 11; bases outside the gene matches: 5. The CDR3 runs 11 residues. Germline loops: CDR1 SGHAT, CDR2 FQNNGV. CDR3 nucleotide sequence: TGTGCCAGCAGCCAAGCAGGGGGTGCTTTCTTT. Amino acid sequence: CASSQAGGAFF.

V usage is TRBV6-1 and J usage is TRBJ2-5, with 10 bases that match TRBD1. This CDR3 comprises 14 residues. Germline CDR1 and CDR2: MNHNS and SASEGT. V lost 5 bases, J lost 4 bases, and 4 bases stayed unmatched. This CDR3 reads CASSPRQGAETQYF. In nucleotides, the CDR3 is TGTGCCAGCAGTCCTAGACAGGGGGCAGAGACCCAGTACTTC.

The CDR3 loop is CASSRGHQETQYF. DNA of the CDR3: TGCGCCAGCAGCCGGGGTCACCAAGAGACCCAGTACTTC. This chain uses TRBV5-1 with TRBJ2-5; the D gene is possibly TRBD2 (5 bases). V gave up 4 bases and J gave up 0 bases, with 7 bases separating them. CDR3 length: 13 residues. CDR1 and CDR2 from the germline V gene are SGHRS and YFSETQ.

This sequence joins TRBV5-4 and TRBJ2-2, with 10 positions matching TRBD2. This CDR3 region has 15 residues. After removal of 1 base from V and 5 bases from J, the junction contained 2 bases not matched to a gene. CDR1 and CDR2 (germline): SGHNT, YYREEE (reference sequence). CDR3 region: CASSLSTSGTGELFF. The CDR3 nucleotides read TGTGCCAGCAGCTTGTCGACTAGCGGGACCGGGGAGCTGTTTTTT.

The genes are TRBV5-1 and TRBJ1-1, with D uncertain. The CDR3 runs 14 residues. V shed 3 bases and J shed 3 bases, with 12 bases lying between them. Germline V CDR1 and CDR2: SGHRS, YFSETQ. CDR3 DNA: TGCGCCAGCAGCTGGAGGGCCGGAGACACTGAAGCTTTCTTT. Amino acids: CASSWRAGDTEAFF.

V is TRBV2 and J is TRBJ1-2; 8 positions agree with TRBD1. V lost 3 bases, J lost 12 bases, and 3 bases stayed unmatched. CDR1 is SNHLY and CDR2 is FYNNEI in the germline V gene. The CDR3 has 11 residues. DNA of the CDR3: TGTGCCAGCAGTGACAGGGGGCGCAACACCTTC. Amino acid sequence: CASSDRGRNTF.

The sample holds one count of this clone. V and J are TRBV5-4 and TRBJ2-3; 12 nucleotides match TRBD2. The length of the CDR3 is 18 residues. V dropped 0 bases and J dropped 1; count of bases not matched to a gene: 6. Germline CDR1 is SGHNT and CDR2 is YYREEE (reference sequence). The CDR3 sequence is CASSLGLAGVGGTDTQYF. CDR3 bases: TGTGCCAGCAGCTTGGGACTAGCGGGAGTGGGGGGCACAGATACGCAGTATTTT.

V and J are TRBV4-2 and TRBJ2-7; no firm D call. Germline V gene data show CDR1 as LGHNA and CDR2 as YNFKEQ. The CDR3 has 13 residues. The V gene lost 8 bases and the J gene lost 2 bases, with 13 bases spanning the gap. The CDR3, as DNA: TGTGCCAGCGCCCCAGTGTTAACCTACGAGCAGTACTTC. Protein product: CASAPVLTYEQYF.

The chain couples TRBV5-1 to TRBJ1-1; possible D gene TRBD1, 6 bases. Deletions cut 0 bases from V and 3 bases from J, with 18 bases between. CDR3 length: 17 amino acids. In germline, CDR1 is SGHRS, CDR2 YFSETQ. The CDR3 region is CASSLVKATGFHTEAFF. The CDR3 DNA reads TGCGCCAGCAGCTTGGTAAAGGCTACAGGGTTTCACACTGAAGCTTTCTTT.

Regarding this clone: Distinct nucleotide sequences in the sample also encode this CDR3. The chain carries TRBV4-2 and TRBJ2-3; 8 bases are shared with TRBD2. The junction had 6 bases not matched to a gene; V was cut back by 2 bases and J by 2 bases. Germline CDR1 and CDR2: LGHNA and YNFKEQ. The CDR3 has 16 residues. The CDR3 nucleotides are TGTGCCAGCAGCCAATTTGGGACTAGTGACACAGATACGCAGTATTTT. Amino acid sequence: CASSQFGTSDTDTQYF.

This chain uses TRBV5-1 with TRBJ1-2; the D is unclear. Trimming removed 7 bases at V and 8 bases at J, with 18 bases between. The CDR3 totals 13 residues. Germline V lookup: CDR1 SGHRS, CDR2 YFSETQ. CDR3: CASSPRRAAGYTF. The CDR3 DNA reads TGCGCCAGCTCCCCGCGGAGGGCGGCGGGCTACACCTTC. The variable domain in full, completed from reference TRBV5-1 and TRBJ1-2, reads KAGVTQTPRYLIKTRGQQVTLSCSPISGHRSVSWYQQTPGQGLQFLFEYFSETQRNKGNFPGRFSGRQFSNSRSEMNVSTLELGDSALYLCASSPRRAAGYTFGSGTRLTVV.

This chain links TRBV28 with TRBJ1-1; TRBD1 is a possible D gene (5 bases). V lost 5 bases to trimming and J lost 1 base, with 8 bases between them. The CDR3 is 13 residues long. The germline V gene has CDR1 MDHEN and CDR2 SYDVKM. The chain's CDR3 is CASSLGGNTEAFF. DNA for the CDR3: TGTGCCAGCAGTCTGGGGGGGAACACTGAAGCTTTCTTT. The variable domain in full, completed from reference TRBV28 and TRBJ1-1, reads DVKVTQSSRYLVKRTGEKVFLECVQDMDHENMFWYRQDPGLGLRLIYFSYDVKMKEKGDIPEGYSVSREKKERFSLILESASTNQTSMYLCASSLGGNTEAFFGQGTRLTVV.

The V and J genes are TRBV9 and TRBJ2-7; weak D call: TRBD1 (6 bases). The CDR3 contains 14 residues. The V end lost 0 bases, the J end lost 0 bases, and 7 bases lay between the germline ends. Germline V gene sequence: CDR1 SGDLS, CDR2 YYNGEE. CDR3 region: CASSVVGGSYEQYF. The CDR3 coding sequence is TGTGCCAGCAGCGTAGTAGGGGGCTCCTACGAGCAGTACTTC.